The entry below describes one TCR beta chain. Its antigen remains unknown. Trimming stripped 4 bases from V and 6 bases from J, with 13 bases between. Germline V CDR1 and CDR2: MNHNS, SASEGT. There are 14 residues in the CDR3. The data belong to a study of shared clonotypes between healthy human individuals. Notes on the study in general: Generation of non-shared clonotypes was less probable than generation of clonotypes shared by all four donors. Sorted-subset sequencing was shown by rarefaction to be incomplete despite large depth.

Researchers divided each subset's genomic DNA evenly across several immunoSEQ plates. The method was immunoSEQ multiplex PCR; TCRdb's version includes in-frame clones alone and lacks a portion of them. The sample gives 600,000 to 700,000 clones, approximately 73% of which show up once; roughly 1.9% is in the top ten. This clonotype originated in a woman in her thirties in good health. The V call is TRBV6-1, the J call TRBJ1-5; D unresolved. The sample taken for sequencing was memory CD4+ T cells sorted from blood. As to subset: CD45RA-negative fraction. The CDR3 region has the DNA TGTGCCAGCAGTGCCATTCAAGGTGGTCAGCCCCAGCATTTT. Its translation: CASSAIQGGQPQHF.